This TCR beta chain was captured by sequencing in a study of OX40 agonist ivuxolimab in advanced cancers. Study background: Patients were given ivuxolimab, an antibody that agonizes OX40 (CD134).

About this clone itself: Its antigen is unknown.

TCRdb's table, derived via immunoSEQ multiplex PCR, lists solely in-frame clones and lacks some. The sample lists more than 65,000 clones; roughly 81% were seen once. The CDR3 contains 13 residues. CDR1 is MNHEY and CDR2 is SVGAGI in the germline V gene. Trimming removed 2 bases at V and 3 bases at J, with 7 bases between. General study results and limits: Low normalized T-cell clonal expansion was additionally recorded for some nonresponders. Fewer expanded clones were found on average in CD4+ than in CD8+ T cells.

This sequence joins TRBV6-5 and TRBJ1-1; D ambiguous. Sequenced material: CD4+ or CD8+ T cells sorted from blood, taken in a trial of the OX40 agonist ivuxolimab. The TCR comes from an adult with an advanced solid tumor such as melanoma, head and neck, liver or kidney cancer. The CDR3 loop is CASSYLHYTEAFF. The CDR3 coding sequence is TGTGCCAGCAGTTACCTCCACTACACTGAAGCTTTCTTT.